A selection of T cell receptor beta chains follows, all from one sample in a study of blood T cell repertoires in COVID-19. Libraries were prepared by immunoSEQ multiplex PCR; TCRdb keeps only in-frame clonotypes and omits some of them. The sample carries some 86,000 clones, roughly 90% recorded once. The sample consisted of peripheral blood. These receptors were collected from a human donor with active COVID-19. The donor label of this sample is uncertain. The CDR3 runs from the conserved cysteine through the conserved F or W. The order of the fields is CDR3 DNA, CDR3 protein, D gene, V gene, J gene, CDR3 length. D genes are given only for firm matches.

CDR3 DNA: TGTGCCAGCAGTATAGCAGGAGGCTCTGGAAACACCATATATTTT
CDR3 protein: CASSIAGGSGNTIYF
D gene: -
V gene: TRBV27
J gene: TRBJ1-3
CDR3 length: 15

CDR3 DNA: TGTGCCAGCAGCCACCCGGGACAGGGATCAGAGACCCAGTACTTC
CDR3 protein: CASSHPGQGSETQYF
D gene: TRBD1
V gene: TRBV3-1/TRBV3-2
J gene: TRBJ2-5
CDR3 length: 15

CDR3 DNA: TGCGCCAGCAGCCAAGATGTAGCGCCCGGTTCCTACGAGCAGTACTTC
CDR3 protein: CASSQDVAPGSYEQYF
D gene: -
V gene: TRBV4-1
J gene: TRBJ2-7
CDR3 length: 16

CDR3 DNA: TGTGCCAGTAGTATCCGGGACAGGGTGGGCACTGAAGCTTTCTTT
CDR3 protein: CASSIRDRVGTEAFF
D gene: TRBD1
V gene: TRBV19
J gene: TRBJ1-1
CDR3 length: 15

CDR3 DNA: TGCGCCAGCAGCCTGGAGGAGGGGGCCGGGGATACGCAGTATTTT
CDR3 protein: CASSLEEGAGDTQYF
D gene: -
V gene: TRBV4-3
J gene: TRBJ2-3
CDR3 length: 15

CDR3 DNA: TGCGCCAGCAGCTTGGATCCGACAGGGGGATTGTCCGGGGAGCTGTTTTTT
CDR3 protein: CASSLDPTGGLSGELFF
D gene: TRBD1
V gene: TRBV5-1
J gene: TRBJ2-2
CDR3 length: 17

CDR3 DNA: TGTGCCAGCAGCCTAGACGATGAGCAGTTCTTC
CDR3 protein: CASSLDDEQFF
D gene: -
V gene: TRBV3-1/TRBV3-2
J gene: TRBJ2-1
CDR3 length: 11

CDR3 DNA: TGTGCCAGCAGCGCCCCCGGGGGGAGCTCCTACGAGCAGTACTTC
CDR3 protein: CASSAPGGSSYEQYF
D gene: TRBD2
V gene: TRBV9
J gene: TRBJ2-7
CDR3 length: 15

CDR3 DNA: TGCGCCAGCAGTGGGACAGGGTCGAAATCCGGGGAGCTGTTTTTT
CDR3 protein: CASSGTGSKSGELFF
D gene: TRBD1
V gene: TRBV10-1
J gene: TRBJ2-2
CDR3 length: 15

CDR3 DNA: TGTGCCAGCAGCTTAGCCGGCGGGGCTTTCTTT
CDR3 protein: CASSLAGGAFF
D gene: -
V gene: TRBV11-2
J gene: TRBJ1-1
CDR3 length: 11

CDR3 DNA: TGTGCCAGCAGCTCCCCCCTCCTAGCGGGGGCTAGCACAGATACGCAGTATTTT
CDR3 protein: CASSSPLLAGASTDTQYF
D gene: TRBD2
V gene: TRBV5-6
J gene: TRBJ2-3
CDR3 length: 18

CDR3 DNA: TGTGCCACCAGCAGTTATCCGAACACTGAAGCTTTCTTT
CDR3 protein: CATSSYPNTEAFF
D gene: -
V gene: TRBV15
J gene: TRBJ1-1
CDR3 length: 13

CDR3 DNA: TGTGCCAGCAGCGACAGGATAGAGCTTTCACCCCTCCACTTT
CDR3 protein: CASSDRIELSPLHF
D gene: -
V gene: TRBV6-5
J gene: TRBJ1-6
CDR3 length: 14

CDR3 DNA: TGTGCCAGCAGCGAAGGACAGGGAACCGGGGAGCTGTTTTTT
CDR3 protein: CASSEGQGTGELFF
D gene: TRBD1
V gene: TRBV7-9
J gene: TRBJ2-2
CDR3 length: 14

CDR3 DNA: TGTGCCAGCAGCATAAACAACAGGGACAATGAGCAGTTCTTC
CDR3 protein: CASSINNRDNEQFF
D gene: -
V gene: TRBV7-9
J gene: TRBJ2-1
CDR3 length: 14

CDR3 DNA: TGTGCCAGCAGTTACAATCCGGGGGGGCCTGCAGATACGCAGTATTTT
CDR3 protein: CASSYNPGGPADTQYF
D gene: TRBD2
V gene: TRBV6-2/TRBV6-3
J gene: TRBJ2-3
CDR3 length: 16

CDR3 DNA: TGCGCCAGCAGCCAGGAACCTACAGGGGCCGTACCTTCACCCCTCCACTTT
CDR3 protein: CASSQEPTGAVPSPLHF
D gene: TRBD1
V gene: TRBV4-1
J gene: TRBJ1-6
CDR3 length: 17

CDR3 DNA: TGTGCCAGCCAAGGGGGGGACGTTACGCAGTATTTT
CDR3 protein: CASQGGDVTQYF
D gene: -
V gene: TRBV18
J gene: TRBJ2-3
CDR3 length: 12